These 16 T cell receptor beta chains share one sample of origin, sequenced in a study of shared clonotypes between healthy human individuals. Clones were sequenced by immunoSEQ multiplex PCR, and TCRdb holds only the in-frame ones, with some missing. This repertoire shows 330,000 or so clones, roughly 70% found once; its top ten account for about 10%. Sequencing used memory CD4+ T cells sorted from blood. The subset denotes: CD45RA-negative fraction. Every receptor here comes from a man aged 25-45 years in good health.

J is TRBJ2-3 and V is TRBV7-8; 7 bases are shared with TRBD1. The CDR3 sequence is 15 residues long. Germline V gene lookup returns CDR1 SGHVS and CDR2 FQNEAQ. V was pared by 7 bases and J by 5 bases, with 12 bases of the junction left unmatched. This chain's CDR3 is CASTRGGGWRDTQYF. Here the CDR3 DNA reads TGTGCCAGCACCCGAGGGGGCGGGTGGAGAGATACGCAGTATTTT.

This clone was detected a few times. This CDR3 reads CASSLSQVFTSYNEQFF. DNA of the CDR3: TGTGCCAGCAGTTTAAGTCAGGTCTTTACGTCCTACAATGAGCAGTTCTTC. V and J are TRBV28 and TRBJ2-1; D gene uncertain. CDR3 length: 17 amino acids. Germline lookup yields CDR1 MDHEN and CDR2 SYDVKM. Trimming removed 2 bases at V and 1 base at J, with 15 bases between.

CDR3 loop: CASTTGDTDTQYF. The CDR3 bases are TGTGCCAGCACCACGGGGGACACAGATACGCAGTATTTT. The chain has TRBV9 and TRBJ2-3; possible D gene TRBD2, 6 bases. Trimming took off 6 bases at V and 2 bases at J, with 10 bases between the two ends. This CDR3 has 13 residues. Germline V lookup: CDR1 SGDLS, CDR2 YYNGEE.

The CDR3 sequence is CASSLDFQGITQYF. Written as DNA, the CDR3 is TGTGCCAGCAGCTTAGATTTTCAGGGGATAACCCAGTACTTC. This chain links TRBV11-2 with TRBJ2-5, with TRBD1 as a possible D gene (6 bases). V gave up 0 bases and J gave up 8 bases, with 13 bases separating them. The CDR3 totals 14 residues. CDR1 and CDR2 (germline): SGHAT, FQNNGV. Using reference TRBV11-2 and TRBJ2-5 for the parts outside the CDR3, the full variable domain is EAGVAQSPRYKIIEKRQSVAFWCNPISGHATLYWYQQILGQGPKLLIQFQNNGVVDDSQLPKDRFSAERLKGVDSTLKIQPAKLEDSAVYLCASSLDFQGITQYFGPGTRLLVL.

This clone was detected only a few times. V and J are TRBV14 and TRBJ2-2; D gene ambiguous. Trimming took off 0 bases at V and 4 bases at J, with 6 bases between the two ends. Germline V lookup: CDR1 SGHDN, CDR2 FVKESK. This CDR3 spans 14 amino acids. The CDR3 here is CASSQERVTGELFF. CDR3 DNA: TGTGCCAGCAGCCAAGAAAGGGTCACCGGGGAGCTGTTTTTT.

Notes on this clone: One base away lies a much larger clone, so this may be a sequencing read error. The chain joins TRBV11-2 to TRBJ1-1; no definite D call. Trimming took off 3 bases at V and 0 bases at J, with 5 bases between the two ends. Looked up from germline, CDR1 is SGHAT and CDR2 is FQNNGV. This CDR3 spans 13 amino acids. The CDR3, as DNA: TGTGCCAGCAGCTTTTCAGTGAACACTGAAGCTTTCTTT. It codes for CASSFSVNTEAFF.

Comments on this clone: Within the sample, other DNA sequences also encode this same CDR3. The genes are TRBV9 and TRBJ2-5; the D is unclear. The CDR3 length is 12 residues. From germline, CDR1 is SGDLS and CDR2 YYNGEE. The germline V and J ends were trimmed by 0 bases and 5 bases, with 5 bases remaining between them. The CDR3 protein is CASSVGLETQYF. CDR3 nucleotide sequence: TGTGCCAGCAGCGTAGGGTTGGAGACCCAGTACTTC.

The rearrangement links TRBV4-3 to TRBJ1-1; no clear D. Trimming shortened V by 4 bases and J by 1 base, and 13 bases separated the two germline ends. Germline CDR1 is LGHNA and CDR2 is YSLEER. The CDR3 contains 15 residues. CDR3 nucleotides: TGCGCCAGCAGCCGCGATCCGAAGGGGAACACTGAAGCTTTCTTT. Translated: CASSRDPKGNTEAFF.

CDR3 loop: CASSGRTSANTDTQYF. In DNA form, the CDR3 reads TGTGCCAGCAGTGGGAGGACTAGCGCCAACACAGATACGCAGTATTTT. The V and J genes are TRBV25-1 and TRBJ2-3, with 9 bases aligning to TRBD2. The germline V gene has CDR1 MGHDK and CDR2 SYGVNS. The ends lost 4 bases at V and 2 bases at J; junction bases unmatched: 7. This CDR3 comprises 16 residues.

The CDR3 loop reads CASSFSKVGEQYF. The DNA of the CDR3 is TGTGCCAGCAGCTTTTCTAAGGTCGGCGAGCAGTACTTC. The V call is TRBV13, the J call TRBJ2-7; D ambiguous. This CDR3 spans 13 amino acids. Trimming took 3 bases from V and 6 from J, leaving 12 bases between them. Germline CDR1 PRHDT, CDR2 FYEKMQ (reference sequence).

This chain's CDR3 is CASSPEGGYNQPQHF. Here the CDR3 DNA reads TGTGCCAGTAGTCCCGAGGGGGGGTACAATCAGCCCCAGCATTTT. The chain combines TRBV19 with TRBJ1-5, with D possibly matching TRBD1 (6 bases). Germline V gene data show CDR1 as LNHDA and CDR2 as SQIVND (reference sequence). The CDR3 loop spans 15 amino acids. The ends were cut back, 5 bases at V and 3 bases at J, with 14 bases in the middle.

The V and J genes are TRBV2 and TRBJ1-5, with a weak D call TRBD1 (5 bases). Trimming cost V 7 bases and J 1 base, with 11 bases left between them. From germline, CDR1 is SNHLY and CDR2 FYNNEI. This CDR3 comprises 14 residues. The CDR3 DNA follows: TGTGCCAGCACCCTCCGGGACAGCAATCAGCCCCAGCATTTT. Amino acids: CASTLRDSNQPQHF. The variable domain in full, with the rest retrieved from reference TRBV2 and TRBJ1-5, is EPEVTQTPSHQVTQMGQEVILRCVPISNHLYFYWYRQILGQKVEFLVSFYNNEISEKSEIFDDQFSVERPDGSNFTLKIRSTKLEDSAMYFCASTLRDSNQPQHFGDGTRLSIL.

The J gene is TRBJ2-7, the V gene TRBV11-2, with D perhaps TRBD1 or TRBD2 (5 bases each). The CDR3 covers 17 residues. The germline CDR1 and CDR2 sequences are SGHAT and FQNNGV. V gave up 1 base and J gave up 6 bases, with 22 bases separating them. As DNA, the CDR3 is TGTGCCAGCAGCTTAGTCAGGGTATCTCAATCTGGGGGCGAGCAGTACTTC. It codes for CASSLVRVSQSGGEQYF.

This chain connects TRBV5-1 to TRBJ2-5, with 8 bases matching TRBD2. Losses at the gene ends were 9 bases for V and 5 bases for J; bases not matched to a gene: 15. Germline-derived CDR1 and CDR2 are SGHRS and YFSETQ. The CDR3 length is 15 residues. In DNA, the CDR3 is TGCGCCACCACTCGGGGGGTTCAGCGGGAGGAGACCCAGTACTTC. Translation: CATTRGVQREETQYF. Using reference TRBV5-1 and TRBJ2-5 for the parts outside the CDR3, the full variable domain is KAGVTQTPRYLIKTRGQQVTLSCSPISGHRSVSWYQQTPGQGLQFLFEYFSETQRNKGNFPGRFSGRQFSNSRSEMNVSTLELGDSALYLCATTRGVQREETQYFGPGTRLLVL.

The chain carries TRBV5-1 and TRBJ2-7; D is unresolved. The CDR3 extends over 13 amino acids. Per the germline V gene, CDR1 is SGHRS and CDR2 is YFSETQ. Trimming stripped 0 bases from V and 5 bases from J, with 9 bases between. This CDR3 reads CASSLAGLDEQYF. In DNA, the CDR3 is TGCGCCAGCAGCTTGGCGGGTCTCGACGAGCAGTACTTC.

The chain carries TRBV18 and TRBJ1-5; weak D call: TRBD1 (5 bases). The germline V and J ends were trimmed by 1 base and 0 bases, with 10 bases remaining between them. There are 16 residues in the CDR3. CDR1 KGHSH and CDR2 LQKENI come from the germline V gene. The CDR3 sequence: CASSPRQGDSNQPQHF. CDR3 sequence (DNA): TGTGCCAGCTCACCACGGCAAGGGGATAGCAATCAGCCCCAGCATTTT.